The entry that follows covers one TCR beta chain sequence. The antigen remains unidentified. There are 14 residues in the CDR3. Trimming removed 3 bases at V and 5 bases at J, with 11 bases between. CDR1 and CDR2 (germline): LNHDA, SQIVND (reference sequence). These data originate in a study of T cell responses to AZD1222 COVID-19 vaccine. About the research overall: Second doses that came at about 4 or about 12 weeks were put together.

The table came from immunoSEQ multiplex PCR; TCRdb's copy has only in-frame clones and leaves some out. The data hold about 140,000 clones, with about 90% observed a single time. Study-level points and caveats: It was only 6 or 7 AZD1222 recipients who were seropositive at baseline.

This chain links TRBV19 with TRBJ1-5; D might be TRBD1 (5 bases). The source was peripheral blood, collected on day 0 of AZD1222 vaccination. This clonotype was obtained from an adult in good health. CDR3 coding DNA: TGTGCCAGTAGTATCGGGGGGGTAGATCAGCCCCAGCATTTT. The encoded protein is CASSIGGVDQPQHF.